Presented here are 10 T cell receptor beta chains from one specimen sequenced in a study of T cell responses to AZD1222 COVID-19 vaccine. This table comes from immunoSEQ multiplex PCR, and its TCRdb copy is limited to in-frame clones, with some not included. The data hold roughly 150,000 clones, with roughly nine tenths observed a single time. The sample was peripheral blood, taken 28 days after the second AZD1222 dose. The receptor set was obtained from an adult who received the AZD1222 COVID-19 vaccine.

The V and J genes are TRBV2 and TRBJ2-1; the D gene could be TRBD1 or TRBD2 (7 bases each). This CDR3 is 17 amino acids long. The V and J ends lost 6 bases and 3 bases respectively, with 21 bases between them. CDR1 is SNHLY and CDR2 is FYNNEI in the germline V gene. The CDR3: CASSPLWGGGLYNEQFF. The CDR3 nucleotides are TGTGCCAGCAGCCCTCTATGGGGAGGGGGCCTCTACAATGAGCAGTTCTTC.

CDR3 amino acids: CASKASGTEAFF. CDR3 sequence (DNA): TGTGCCAGCAAGGCGTCCGGCACTGAAGCTTTCTTT. The chain employs TRBV25-1 and TRBJ1-1; D remains ambiguous. Trimming pared 7 bases from V and 4 bases from J, leaving 10 bases between. Germline CDR1 reads MGHDK; CDR2 reads SYGVNS. The CDR3 is 12 residues long.

The V gene is TRBV9, the J gene TRBJ2-6, with TRBD1 matching over 7 bases. The CDR3 sequence is 17 residues long. The trim removed 2 bases at V and 2 bases at J, leaving 7 bases unmatched. The germline CDR1 and CDR2 sequences are SGDLS and YYNGEE. This CDR3 reads CASSVGTDLPGANVLTF. CDR3 bases: TGTGCCAGCAGCGTTGGGACAGACTTGCCTGGGGCCAACGTCCTGACTTTC.

This clone was observed a few times. The chain is built from TRBV19 and TRBJ2-1, with D unclear. The V end was cut by 2 bases, the J end by 0 bases, with 11 bases between. Germline lookup yields CDR1 LNHDA and CDR2 SQIVND (reference sequence). The CDR3 runs to 16 residues. The CDR3 is CASSIIGRPSYNEQFF. In nucleotides, the CDR3 is TGTGCCAGTAGTATAATTGGCAGGCCCTCCTACAATGAGCAGTTCTTC. The complete variable domain, with remaining parts taken from reference TRBV19 and TRBJ2-1, reads DGGITQSPKYLFRKEGQNVTLSCEQNLNHDAMYWYRQDPGQGLRLIYYSQIVNDFQKGDIAEGYSVSREKKESFPLTVTSAQKNPTAFYLCASSIIGRPSYNEQFFGPGTRLTVL.

The V call is TRBV5-4, the J call TRBJ1-1, with 8 bases identical to TRBD1. This CDR3 region has 15 residues. V lost 5 bases, J lost 6 bases, and 12 bases stayed unmatched. Germline V gene data show CDR1 as SGHNT and CDR2 as YYREEE (reference sequence). CDR3 nucleotide sequence: TGTGCCAGCAGTTACCTTACAGGGGGTCTTTCTGAAGCTTTCTTT. Its translation is CASSYLTGGLSEAFF.

This chain joins TRBV10-3 and TRBJ2-7; D gene uncertain. The CDR3 has 16 amino acids. V lost 0 bases to trimming and J lost 0 bases, with 12 bases between them. Per germline, CDR1 ENHRY and CDR2 SYGVKD. CDR3 in DNA: TGTGCCATCAGTGAGTCGATAGGGTTGGACTCCTACGAGCAGTACTTC. This encodes CAISESIGLDSYEQYF.

V is TRBV6-5 and J is TRBJ1-6; no firm D call. V lost 6 bases and J 10 bases, leaving 10 bases between the germline ends. The germline gives CDR1 MNHEY, CDR2 SVGAGI. CDR3 length equals 12 residues. As DNA, the CDR3 is TGTGCCAGCAGACGGGTAGGCTCACCCCTCCACTTT. Residues: CASRRVGSPLHF.

This clone was seen more than once but under ten times. This chain links TRBV6-5 with TRBJ1-4, with 9 bases identical to TRBD1. The germline V gene has CDR1 MNHEY and CDR2 SVGAGI. V gave up 6 bases and J gave up 8 bases; unmatched junction bases: 7. CDR3 length: 14 amino acids. CDR3 coding DNA: TGTGCCAGCAGCACCGGGACAGGGCCGGAAAAACTGTTTTTT. Encoded protein: CASSTGTGPEKLFF.

This sequence joins TRBV10-2 and TRBJ2-7; 11 positions agree with TRBD2. The germline V gene encodes CDR1 WSHSY and CDR2 SAAADI. The CDR3 totals 17 residues. Unmatched junction bases numbered 11, after V lost 2 bases and J lost 5 bases. CDR3 in amino acids: CASSEPGAGLAVDEQYF. CDR3 nucleotides: TGCGCCAGCAGTGAGCCCGGAGCGGGACTAGCGGTCGACGAGCAGTACTTC.

The V and J genes are TRBV4-3 and TRBJ2-5, with D perhaps TRBD1 (5 bases). CDR1 is LGHNA and CDR2 is YSLEER in the germline V gene. Trimming removed 0 bases from V and 4 bases from J, with 9 bases in between. The CDR3 contains 14 residues. CDR3 region: CASSQETGGETQYF. The CDR3 nucleotides are TGCGCCAGCAGCCAAGAAACAGGTGGAGAGACCCAGTACTTC.